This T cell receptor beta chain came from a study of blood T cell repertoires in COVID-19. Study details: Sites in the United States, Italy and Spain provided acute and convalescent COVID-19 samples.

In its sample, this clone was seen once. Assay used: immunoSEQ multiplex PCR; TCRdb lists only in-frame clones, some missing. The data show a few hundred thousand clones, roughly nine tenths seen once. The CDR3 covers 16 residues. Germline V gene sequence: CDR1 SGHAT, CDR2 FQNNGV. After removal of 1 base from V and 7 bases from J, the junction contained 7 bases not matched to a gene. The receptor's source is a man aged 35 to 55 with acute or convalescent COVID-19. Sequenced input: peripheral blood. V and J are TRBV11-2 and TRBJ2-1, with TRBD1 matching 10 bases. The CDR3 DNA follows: TGTGCCAGCAGCTTAGGAACGGACAGGGGGGTAAATGAGCAGTTCTTC. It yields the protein CASSLGTDRGVNEQFF.